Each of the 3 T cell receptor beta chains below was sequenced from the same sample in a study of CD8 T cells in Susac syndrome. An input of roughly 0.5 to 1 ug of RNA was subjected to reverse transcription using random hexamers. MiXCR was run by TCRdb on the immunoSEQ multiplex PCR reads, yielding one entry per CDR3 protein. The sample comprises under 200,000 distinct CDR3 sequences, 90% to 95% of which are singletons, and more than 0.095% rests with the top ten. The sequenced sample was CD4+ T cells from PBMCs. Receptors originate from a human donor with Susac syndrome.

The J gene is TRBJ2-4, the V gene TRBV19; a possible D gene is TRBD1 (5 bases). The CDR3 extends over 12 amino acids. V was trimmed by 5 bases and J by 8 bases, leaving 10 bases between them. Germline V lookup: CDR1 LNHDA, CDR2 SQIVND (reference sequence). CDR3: CASSSGWDIQYF. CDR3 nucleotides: TGTGCCAGTAGTTCAGGGTGGGACATTCAGTACTTC.

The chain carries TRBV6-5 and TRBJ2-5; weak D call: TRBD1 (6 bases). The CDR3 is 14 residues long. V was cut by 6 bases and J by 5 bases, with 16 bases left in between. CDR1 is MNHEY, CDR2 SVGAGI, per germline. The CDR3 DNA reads TGTGCCAGCAGGACAGGAAGCACCCAGGAGACCCAGTACTTC. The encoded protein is CASRTGSTQETQYF.

CDR3: CSASGRPSSTDTQYF. CDR3 nucleotide sequence: TGCAGTGCTAGCGGGCGGCCTTCTAGCACAGATACGCAGTATTTT. The chain couples TRBV20-1 to TRBJ2-3; D not certain. Germline V gives CDR1 DFQATT, CDR2 SNEGSKA (reference sequence). The CDR3 is 15 residues long. V was clipped by 3 bases and J by 0 bases, with 13 bases between them.